This record concerns one T cell receptor beta chain sequence. Its antigen is unknown. No base quality information exists; no much larger clone differs at one position. Systemically healthy Caucasian individuals from Russia, some 36 in total and aged about 6 to 90 years, were included as donors. Roughly 10 milliliters of peripheral blood were collected from each donor into EDTA-treated Vacutainer tubes. Ficoll-Paque density-gradient centrifugation was used to isolate PBMCs, with at least 7 million per sample. Total RNA was extracted from PBMCs with Trizol reagent, with at least 6 micrograms obtained per sample. Naive CD45RAhigh/CD27high T cell percentages were measured by flow cytometry on a PBMC aliquot from every donor. The record originates from a study of blood T cells in healthy people across ages (dated by TCRdb to between 2015 and 2016). Context from the whole study: In model experiments, roughly one uniquely barcoded TCR beta cDNA molecule per two T cells was captured by template switching. Four age groups were formed from the donors: young (average approximately 16 years), middle-aged (approximately 40), aged (roughly 59) and long-lived (approximately 78). Two additional independent replicas of 1 million unique cDNA reads from the same blood draw were analyzed for two donors (one aged 18 to 30 and one aged 80 or older). Using deep sequencing normalized with unique cDNA molecular identifiers, the study measured how TCR beta repertoire diversity changes with age.

The full study reports these points: The percentage of naive T cells measured by flow cytometry correlated strongly with observed TCR beta diversity. Bulk unsorted PBMC profiling prevented conclusive comparison of naive and antigen-experienced compartments. Estimates of total diversity from one million sequenced T cells were regarded as lower bounds and underestimates. As age increased, observed TCR beta diversity per million T cells dropped in a roughly linear way, and a significant reduction was already evident by age roughly 40. The long-lived group showed more naive CD4+ T cells, fewer expanded clones and increased TCR diversity than the aged group, suggesting age selection. Donor CMV infection status was unknown, potentially confounding age-related changes in expanded clonotypes.

Library construction relied on 5' RACE. TCRdb records Illumina HiSeq 2500 as the sequencer. A second PCR of about 7 to 12 cycles was run with a J-beta primer mix and a sample-barcoded 5' primer. A unique molecular identifier was introduced onto each TCR beta cDNA molecule by a template-switch 5' adaptor carrying 12 random nucleotides. Each sample yielded at least 3 million CDR3-containing paired-end reads. All of the RNA was converted into first-strand cDNA using the Mint cDNA synthesis kit, with a TRBC-specific oligonucleotide serving as the primer. All cDNA was treated with uracil-DNA glycosylase and then went through a first 18-cycle PCR with the universal primers M1SS and BC2_uni_R. The authors' pipeline ran thus. Normalization of each sample was performed by random selection of 1 million high-quality reads, each carrying a distinct molecular identifier. Reads with shared molecular identifiers were discarded instead of being binned into consensus sequences. MiTCR, with a Q25 quality threshold and the strictest error-elimination algorithm, was used for CDR3 identification, clonotype clustering and error correction. A nonparametric unseen species model with Euler transformation was used to estimate a lower bound on total TCR beta diversity. Using fastp trimming at Q25 and MiXCR clonotype assembly, TCRdb reanalyzed the public sequencing data and kept in-frame beta chains. CDR3 protein duplicates are merged, each entry listing the most common genes and DNA. The authors' filters were not applied to this entry. Recorded for this sample are roughly 700,000 distinct CDR3 sequences; 25% of them occurred a single time. In total, the top ten clones hold more than 7.5% of the sample.

The CDR3 holds 16 amino acids from the cysteine to the phenylalanine. The sequence is cut down to CDR3 DNA, 48 bases in frame from base 1. The germline V gene (reference sequence) gives CDR1 as MNHEY and CDR2 as SMNVEV. Relative to germline, V is missing 4 bases and J is missing 4 bases, with 12 bases of the junction outside any gene match. This sample also appeared in a second study, on T cells of mothers and their children. The second investigation adds: Nine systemically healthy Caucasian individuals, comprising three mothers and their six children, were included as donors. cDNA synthesis used all of the extracted RNA, with roughly 1.6 ug of RNA in each 15 ul reaction. In the second PCR, sample barcodes and 2-4 random nucleotides were introduced via the M1S primer. More than 8 million TCR beta CDR3 reads were obtained from each mother, and about 3 million reads were obtained from each child. TCR recombination output is similarly shaped by thymic selection in related and unrelated pairs, with a minor effect exerted by inherited differences. Related mother-child pairs always showed normalized repertoire overlap that was slightly higher than in unrelated mother-child pairs, though the difference was never significant. No persistent microchimeric T cell clones were found, with a detection sensitivity of approximately 94 clones per million clonotypes. The study used deep NGS to compare TCR beta repertoires of mothers and children, seeking features distinguishing related mother-child pairs from unrelated individuals. On average, the children were approximately 11 +/- 4 years old, while the mothers were about 40 +/- 4 years old. After adapters were ligated using NEBNext reagents, the libraries underwent 100+100 nt paired-end sequencing on an Illumina HiSeq 2000. To prevent cross-contamination, the mother and child libraries were prepared a month apart and were sequenced in separate runs. Between about 500,000 and 2,100,000 distinct TCR beta clonotypes were identified per donor. Naive TCR beta clonotypes were estimated from low-frequency clonotypes matched to each donor's FACS-determined naive share, without sorting.

The chain is assembled from TRBV27 and TRBJ1-1, with TRBD1 matching 7 junction bases. The sequence was obtained from a boy aged 5-17 years in good health. The sequenced material came from blood. In nucleotides, the sequence is TGTGCCAGCAGTTCTCATTCGACAGGGCGGACCACTGAAGCTTTCTTT. Protein translation: CASSSHSTGRTTEAFF.